This entry lists 6 T cell receptor beta chains sequenced from one sample in a study of metastatic and nonmetastatic thyroid tumors. Each patient went into thyroid surgery without having received any treatment. TCRdb reprocessed the PCR reads using MiXCR. The repertoire holds around 41,000 clones, with roughly 14% as singletons. The sequenced sample was blood. Receptors originate from a female donor with papillary thyroid cancer or a benign thyroid nodule (not recorded which). Some clones in this sample may be carry-over from other donors' samples.

As for this clone: Without the conserved terminal phenylalanine or tryptophan, this CDR3 likely stems from a read error. The DNA is omitted, as the CDR3 cannot be located on it reliably, and the CDR3 follows TCRdb's listing. The chain couples TRBV28 to TRBJ1-2. Germline-derived CDR1 and CDR2 are MDHEN and SYDVKM. Ends included, the CDR3 has 12 residues. CDR3 in amino acids: CASSPIRYGYSV.

This clone was seen ten or more times. This chain links TRBV6-1 with TRBJ1-5, with D maybe TRBD1 (6 bases). CDR3 length: 17 residues. V was shortened by 6 bases and J by 4 bases, with 22 bases between the two germline ends. Germline V gene data show CDR1 as MNHNS and CDR2 as SASEGT. CDR3 sequence (DNA): TGTGCCAGCAGCGGGGTGGGTCTAACAGGGTTTAATCAGCCCCAGCATTTT. Translation gives CASSGVGLTGFNQPQHF.

This clone was seen repeatedly, ten times or more. This chain links TRBV28 with TRBJ2-1; no reliable D call. V was clipped by 5 bases and J by 6 bases, with 8 bases between them. Germline V lookup: CDR1 MDHEN, CDR2 SYDVKM. The CDR3 extends over 12 amino acids. CDR3 DNA sequence: TGTGCCAGCAGTAGGATGCGCAATGAGCAGTTCTTC. Its protein is CASSRMRNEQFF.

In this sample, this clone turned up many times. The chain links TRBV12-3 or TRBV12-4 to TRBJ1-3; D possibly corresponds to TRBD1 (6 bases). The CDR3 totals 14 residues. Trimming left V 5 bases short and J 4 bases short, with 12 bases between. The CDR3: CASSPRTVGNTIYF. Here the CDR3 DNA reads TGTGCCAGCAGTCCCCGGACAGTCGGAAACACCATATATTTT.

This clone was counted between two and nine times. Germline and junction disagree at one end, which may indicate a read error. The gene calls are TRBV2 and TRBJ2-7; D perhaps matches TRBD2 (5 bases). This CDR3 spans 15 amino acids. Germline V gene sequence: CDR1 SNHLY, CDR2 FYNNEI. The CDR3, as DNA: TGTGTCAGCAGTGAAGCGCCTACAGCGGCCTACGAGCAGTACTTC. Its protein is CVSSEAPTAAYEQYF.

This clone was observed a few times. A read error may explain this, as a much larger clone is one base away. CDR3 bases: TGTGCCAGCAGCTGGGGGACTGAAGCTTTCTTT. Translation: CASSWGTEAFF. The chain recombines TRBV5-6 with TRBJ1-1; a possible D gene is TRBD1 (5 bases). This CDR3 spans 11 amino acids. CDR1 SGHDT and CDR2 YYEEEE come from the germline V gene. V was trimmed by 3 bases and J by 5 bases, leaving 5 bases between them.